Sequencing of this T cell receptor beta chain was carried out in a study of blood T cell repertoires in COVID-19. On the study more broadly: The study drew acute and convalescent COVID-19 samples from the United States, Italy and Spain.

In the authors' workflow: Reference gene primers were amplified, and this amplification served to estimate nucleated cell counts. Here immunoSEQ multiplex PCR was the method, and the copy in TCRdb shows in-frame clones only, minus some. The DNA gave D and trimming, while V, J and clone size come from that table. The sample yields 77,000 or so clones, more than 60% seen once. This CDR3 region has 13 residues. Germline CDR1 SGDLS, CDR2 YYNGEE. The V gene end was trimmed by 3 bases and the J gene end by 5 bases; junction bases not matched to a gene: 3. This sequence joins TRBV9 and TRBJ2-3, with TRBD1 matching 7 bases. The sequenced sample consisted of peripheral blood. This receptor was obtained from a woman older than 75 with active or convalescent COVID-19. The CDR3 region has the DNA TGTGCCAGCAGCGGACACAGGGGAGATACGCAGTATTTT. It is translated as CASSGHRGDTQYF. The full variable domain, its missing parts supplied by reference TRBV9 and TRBJ2-3, is DSGVTQTPKHLITATGQRVTLRCSPRSGDLSVYWYQQSLDQGLQFLIQYYNGEERAKGNILERFSAQQFPDLHSELNLSSLELGDSALYFCASSGHRGDTQYFGPGTRLTVL.